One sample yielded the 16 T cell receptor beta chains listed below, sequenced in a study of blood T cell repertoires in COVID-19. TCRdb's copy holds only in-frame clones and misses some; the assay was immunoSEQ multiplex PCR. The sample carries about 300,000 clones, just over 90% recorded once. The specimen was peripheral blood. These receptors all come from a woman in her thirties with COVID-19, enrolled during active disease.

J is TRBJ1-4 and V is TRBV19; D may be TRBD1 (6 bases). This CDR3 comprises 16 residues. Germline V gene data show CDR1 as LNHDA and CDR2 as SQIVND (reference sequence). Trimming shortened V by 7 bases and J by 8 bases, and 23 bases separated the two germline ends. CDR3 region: CASNPINRVTQEKLFF. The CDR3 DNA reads TGTGCCAGTAACCCGATCAACAGGGTAACGCAGGAAAAACTGTTTTTT.

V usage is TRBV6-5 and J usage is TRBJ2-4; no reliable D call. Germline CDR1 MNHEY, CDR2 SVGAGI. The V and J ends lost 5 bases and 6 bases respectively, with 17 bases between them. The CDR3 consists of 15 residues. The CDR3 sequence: CASSTVSLNINIQYF. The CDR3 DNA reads TGTGCCAGCAGTACAGTCTCCCTAAACATAAACATTCAGTACTTC.

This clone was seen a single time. CDR3: CASSVSPNTEAFF. The CDR3 coding sequence is TGCGCCAGCAGTGTGAGTCCGAACACTGAAGCTTTCTTT. The V call is TRBV10-2, the J call TRBJ1-1; no clear D. The germline V gene has CDR1 WSHSY and CDR2 SAAADI. Trimming left V 4 bases short and J 1 base short, with 7 bases between. The CDR3 is 13 residues long.

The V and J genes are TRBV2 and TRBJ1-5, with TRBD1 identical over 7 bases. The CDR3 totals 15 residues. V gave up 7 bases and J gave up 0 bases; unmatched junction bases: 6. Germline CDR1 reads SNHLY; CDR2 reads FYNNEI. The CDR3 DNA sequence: TGTGCCAGCAAACGGACAGGTTATAGCAATCAGCCCCAGCATTTT. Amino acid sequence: CASKRTGYSNQPQHF.

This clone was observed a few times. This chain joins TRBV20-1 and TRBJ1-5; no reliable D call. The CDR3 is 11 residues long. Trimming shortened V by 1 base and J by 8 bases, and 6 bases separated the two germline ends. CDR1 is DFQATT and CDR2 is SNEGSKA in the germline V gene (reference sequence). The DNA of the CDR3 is TGCAGTGCTAGAGCCGGGGAGCCCCAGCATTTT. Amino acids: CSARAGEPQHF.

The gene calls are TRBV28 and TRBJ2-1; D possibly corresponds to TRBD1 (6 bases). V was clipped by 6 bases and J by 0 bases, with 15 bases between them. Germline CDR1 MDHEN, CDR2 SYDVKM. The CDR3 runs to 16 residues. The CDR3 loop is CASSLGTPSSYNEQFF. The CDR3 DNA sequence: TGTGCCAGCAGCCTCGGGACACCGAGCTCCTACAATGAGCAGTTCTTC.

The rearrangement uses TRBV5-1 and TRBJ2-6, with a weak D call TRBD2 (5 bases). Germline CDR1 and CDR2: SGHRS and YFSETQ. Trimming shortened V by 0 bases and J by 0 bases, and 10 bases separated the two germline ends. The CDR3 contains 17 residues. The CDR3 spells CASSLVVDYSGANVLTF. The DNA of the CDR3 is TGCGCCAGCAGCTTGGTGGTCGACTACTCTGGGGCCAACGTCCTGACTTTC.

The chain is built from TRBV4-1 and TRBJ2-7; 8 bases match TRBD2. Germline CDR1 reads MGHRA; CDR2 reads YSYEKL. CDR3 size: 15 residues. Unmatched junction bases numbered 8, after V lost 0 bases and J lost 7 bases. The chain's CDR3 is CASSQDFSGVLEQYF. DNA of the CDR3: TGCGCCAGCAGCCAAGATTTTAGCGGGGTTCTGGAGCAGTACTTC.

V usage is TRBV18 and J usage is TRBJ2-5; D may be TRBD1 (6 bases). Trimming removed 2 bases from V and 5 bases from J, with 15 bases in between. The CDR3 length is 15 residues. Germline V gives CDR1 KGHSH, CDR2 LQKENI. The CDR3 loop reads CASSPSLAGEETQYF. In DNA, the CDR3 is TGTGCCAGCTCACCATCGCTAGCAGGGGAGGAGACCCAGTACTTC.

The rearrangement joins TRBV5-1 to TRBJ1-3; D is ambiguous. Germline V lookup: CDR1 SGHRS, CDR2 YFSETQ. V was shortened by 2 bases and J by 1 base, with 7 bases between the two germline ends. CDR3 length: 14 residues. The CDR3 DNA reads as TGCGCCAGCAGCTTCGGCGGATCTGGAAACACCATATATTTT. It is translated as CASSFGGSGNTIYF.

The DNA for the CDR3 is TGTGCCAGCAGTTTTAGCGGAAGCTCCTACAATGAGCAGTTCTTC. The encoded protein is CASSFSGSSYNEQFF. The chain uses TRBV6-5 and TRBJ2-1, with D possibly being TRBD2 (6 bases). Germline CDR1 reads MNHEY; CDR2 reads SVGAGI. Trimming left V 4 bases short and J 0 bases short, with 10 bases between. This CDR3 spans 15 amino acids.

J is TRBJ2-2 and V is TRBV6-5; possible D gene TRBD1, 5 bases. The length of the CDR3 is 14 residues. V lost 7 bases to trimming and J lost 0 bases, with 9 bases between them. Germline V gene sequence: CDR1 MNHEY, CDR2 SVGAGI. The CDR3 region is CASILTANTGELFF. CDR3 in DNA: TGTGCCAGCATTCTGACAGCGAACACCGGGGAGCTGTTTTTT.

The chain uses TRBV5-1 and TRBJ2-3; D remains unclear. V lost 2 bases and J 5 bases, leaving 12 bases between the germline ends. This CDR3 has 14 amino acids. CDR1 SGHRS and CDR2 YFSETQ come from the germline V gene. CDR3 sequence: CASSLPTTGDTQYF. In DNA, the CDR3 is TGCGCCAGCAGCTTACCCACGACGGGAGATACGCAGTATTTT.

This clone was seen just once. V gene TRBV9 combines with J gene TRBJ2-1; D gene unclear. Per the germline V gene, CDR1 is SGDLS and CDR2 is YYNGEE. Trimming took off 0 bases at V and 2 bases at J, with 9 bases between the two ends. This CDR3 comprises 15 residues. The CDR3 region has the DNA TGTGCCAGCAGCGTAGACGGAGAAACCTACAATGAGCAGTTCTTC. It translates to CASSVDGETYNEQFF.

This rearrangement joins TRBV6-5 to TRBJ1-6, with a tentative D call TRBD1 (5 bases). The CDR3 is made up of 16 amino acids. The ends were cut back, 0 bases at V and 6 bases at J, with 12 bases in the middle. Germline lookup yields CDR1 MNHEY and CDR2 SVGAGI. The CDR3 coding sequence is TGTGCCAGCAGTTACTCTCCCGGGGGTGGTAATTCACCCCTCCACTTT. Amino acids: CASSYSPGGGNSPLHF.

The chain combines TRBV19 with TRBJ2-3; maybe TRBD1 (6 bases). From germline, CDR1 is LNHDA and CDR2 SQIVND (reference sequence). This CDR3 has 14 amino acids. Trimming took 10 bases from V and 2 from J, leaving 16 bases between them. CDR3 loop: CATSRTGPTDTQYF. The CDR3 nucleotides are TGTGCCACCTCCCGTACAGGGCCCACAGATACGCAGTATTTT.